This T cell receptor beta chain came from a study of siplizumab effects on memory and regulatory T cells. Study-level results: Tracing alloreactive clones into unstimulated subsets worked for only a minor fraction of them.

Assaying covered roughly 92,000 TCR templates per sample. Generated by immunoSEQ multiplex PCR, the TCRdb table keeps only in-frame clones and is missing some. The sample includes tens of thousands of clones, approximately 93% of them seen just once. As to this clone: What it binds is unknown.

Trimming took 5 bases from V and 1 from J; bases not matched to a gene: 2. The CDR3 sequence is 13 residues long. Germline loops: CDR1 LNHDA, CDR2 SQIVND (reference sequence). This sequence was found in a human donor in good health. V gene TRBV19 combines with J gene TRBJ2-7; 7 nucleotides agree with TRBD1. The sample taken for sequencing was CD8+ T cells sorted from blood. The CDR3 region is CASSRDRSYEQYF. The CDR3 nucleotides read TGTGCCAGTAGTCGGGACAGATCCTACGAGCAGTACTTC.